The present T cell receptor beta chain was sequenced within a study of CD8+ T cells in alopecia areata. Study context: After 6 to 18 months of tofacitinib, follow-up continued 6 months off drug.

Germline values: CDR1 PRHDT, CDR2 FYEKMQ (reference sequence). The CDR3 consists of 16 residues. The V and J ends lost 4 bases and 1 base, in that order; junction bases with no gene match: 5. RNA was extracted and reverse transcribed into cDNA as the sequencing template. This table comes from immunoSEQ multiplex PCR, and its TCRdb copy is limited to in-frame clones, with some not included. The sample contains more than 90,000 clones, roughly 60% of which appear only once. A note on this clone: No antigen is known for it.

Described treatment: oral pan-JAK inhibitor, 5-10 mg twice daily. Collected material from alopecia areata patients comprised lesional scalp punch biopsies and peripheral blood. The study, taken as a whole, reports: The study found that many expanded lesional clones persisted in scalp and blood during tofacitinib.

This chain connects TRBV13 to TRBJ1-1; 11 nucleotides line up with TRBD1. The sample was CD8+ T cells sorted from blood, taken at week 4, from a patient treated with tofacitinib. This TCR came from a human donor with alopecia areata. This chain's CDR3 is CASSSGQGEWNTEAFF. The CDR3 region has the DNA TGTGCCAGCAGCTCGGGACAGGGGGAATGGAACACTGAAGCTTTCTTT.